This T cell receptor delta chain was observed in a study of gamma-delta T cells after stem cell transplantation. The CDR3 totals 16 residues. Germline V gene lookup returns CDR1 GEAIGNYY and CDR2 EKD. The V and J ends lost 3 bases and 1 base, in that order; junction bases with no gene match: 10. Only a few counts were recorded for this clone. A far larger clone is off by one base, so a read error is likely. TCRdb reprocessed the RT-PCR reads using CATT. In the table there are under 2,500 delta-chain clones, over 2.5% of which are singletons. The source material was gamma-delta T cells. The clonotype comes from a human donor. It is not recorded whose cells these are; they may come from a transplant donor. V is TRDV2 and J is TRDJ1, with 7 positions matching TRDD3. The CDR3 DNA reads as TGTGCCTGTGACGACCTACGGGGGGATGCCACCGATAAACTCATCTTT. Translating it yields CACDDLRGDATDKLIF.